The entry below gives a single T cell receptor beta chain sequence along with its context. V was cut by 2 bases and J by 2 bases, with 15 bases left in between. The CDR3 runs to 17 residues. Germline CDR1 and CDR2: SEHNR and FQNEAQ (reference sequence). TCRdb's table, derived via immunoSEQ multiplex PCR, lists solely in-frame clones and lacks some. The sample holds 71,000 or so clones; 85% to 90% are singletons and the top ten take less than 4%. The data derive from a study of PD-L1 blockade in urothelial cancer. The material was PBMCs, obtained around atezolizumab (anti-PD-L1) treatment. V and J are TRBV7-9 and TRBJ2-2, with D possibly being TRBD2 (6 bases). The TCR comes from a man between 60 and 75 years old with urothelial cancer. DNA of the CDR3: TGTGCCAGCAGCTTACGCGGAGGGATCGGAAACACCGGGGAGCTGTTTTTT. Translating it yields CASSLRGGIGNTGELFF.